This T cell receptor beta chain emerged from a study of vaccination and CD4 T cells after COVID-19. For the study at large: All convalescent patients were nasal swab PCR positive for SARS-CoV-2; several had mild and one severe disease. Each participant underwent a two-dose regimen of either the BNT162b2 or the mRNA-1273 vaccine. The authors exposed cells to overlapping spike peptides derived from SARS-CoV-2, HCoV-NL63, HCoV-OC43 and HCoV-229E.

With the Oncomine TCR Beta short-read assay, DNA from cultured CD4+ T cells was sequenced. Someone extracted genomic DNA from cultured CD4+ T cells. TCRdb re-called the PCR reads with MiXCR, one entry per CDR3 protein. The data show approximately 3,000 distinct CDR3 sequences, with roughly a quarter seen just once and over 15% held by the top ten. This clonotype rates as medium-sized (0.01 to 0.1%). Antigen specificity is unknown. Treatment: roughly ten-day PBMC culture with coronavirus spike peptide pools or control peptides (ViraFEST assay). The V gene's germline CDR1 is LNHNV and CDR2 YYDKDF (reference sequence). Trimming took 0 bases from V and 2 from J, leaving 17 bases between them. The CDR3 extends over 17 amino acids.

This specimen consisted of CD4+ T cells from blood, cultured in vitro, obtained after SARS-CoV-2 vaccination. This TCR was recovered from a human donor who had recovered from COVID-19. The V call is TRBV15, the J call TRBJ2-7, with D perhaps given as TRBD1 or TRBD2 (5 bases each). The CDR3 nucleotides are TGTGCCACCAGCAGAGATCGTACCCGATTGGGACCCTACGAGCAGTACTTC. This codes for CATSRDRTRLGPYEQYF.